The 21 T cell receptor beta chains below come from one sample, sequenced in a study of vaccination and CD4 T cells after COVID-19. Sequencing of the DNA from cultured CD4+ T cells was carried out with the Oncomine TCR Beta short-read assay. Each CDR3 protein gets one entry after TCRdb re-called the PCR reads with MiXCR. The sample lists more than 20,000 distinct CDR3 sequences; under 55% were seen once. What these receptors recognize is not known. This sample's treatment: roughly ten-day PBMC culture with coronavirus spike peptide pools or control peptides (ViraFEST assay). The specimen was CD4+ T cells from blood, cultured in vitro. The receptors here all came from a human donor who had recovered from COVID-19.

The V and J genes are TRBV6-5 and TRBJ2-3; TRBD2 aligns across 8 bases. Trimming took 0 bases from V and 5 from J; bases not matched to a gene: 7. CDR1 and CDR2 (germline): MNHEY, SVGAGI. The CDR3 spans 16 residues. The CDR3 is CASSYSRNSGVDTQYF. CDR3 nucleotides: TGTGCCAGCAGTTACTCGAGAAATAGCGGGGTAGATACGCAGTATTTT.

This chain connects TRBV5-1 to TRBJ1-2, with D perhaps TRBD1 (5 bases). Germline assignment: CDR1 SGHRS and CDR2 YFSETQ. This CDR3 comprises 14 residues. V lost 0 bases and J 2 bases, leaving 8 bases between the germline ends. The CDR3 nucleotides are TGCGCCAGCAGCTTGGGGACAACGAACTATGGCTACACCTTC. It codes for CASSLGTTNYGYTF.

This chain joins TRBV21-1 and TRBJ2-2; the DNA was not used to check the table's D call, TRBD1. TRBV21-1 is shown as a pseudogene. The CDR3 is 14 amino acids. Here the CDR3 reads CASKRQGITGELFF. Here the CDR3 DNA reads TGTGCCTCCAAACGACAGGGCATCACCGGGGAGCTGTTTTTT.

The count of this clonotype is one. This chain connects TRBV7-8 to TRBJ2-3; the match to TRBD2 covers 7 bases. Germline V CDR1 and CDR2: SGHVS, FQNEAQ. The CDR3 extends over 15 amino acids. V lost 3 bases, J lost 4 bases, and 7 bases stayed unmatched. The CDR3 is CASSLGGAGADTQYF. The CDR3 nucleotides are TGTGCCAGCAGCTTGGGCGGGGCGGGGGCAGATACGCAGTATTTT. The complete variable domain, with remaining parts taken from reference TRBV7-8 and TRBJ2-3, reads GAGVSQSPRYKVAKRGQDVALRCDPISGHVSLFWYQQALGQGPEFLTYFQNEAQLDKSGLPSDRFFAERPEGSVSTLKIQRTQQEDSAVYLCASSLGGAGADTQYFGPGTRLTVL.

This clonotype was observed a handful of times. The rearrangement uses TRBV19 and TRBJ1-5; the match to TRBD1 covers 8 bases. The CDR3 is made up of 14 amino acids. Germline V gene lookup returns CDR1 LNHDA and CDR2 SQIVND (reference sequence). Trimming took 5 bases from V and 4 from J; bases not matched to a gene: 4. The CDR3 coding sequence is TGTGCCAGTAGTTCGGACAGGGAAAATCAGCCCCAGCATTTT. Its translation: CASSSDRENQPQHF.

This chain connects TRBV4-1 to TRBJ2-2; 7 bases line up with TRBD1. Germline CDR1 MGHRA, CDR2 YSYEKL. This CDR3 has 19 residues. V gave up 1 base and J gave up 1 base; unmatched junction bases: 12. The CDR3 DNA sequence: TGCGCCAGCAGCCAAGGAGGGGGCATCGGATTCGGGAACACCGGGGAGCTGTTTTTT. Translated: CASSQGGGIGFGNTGELFF.

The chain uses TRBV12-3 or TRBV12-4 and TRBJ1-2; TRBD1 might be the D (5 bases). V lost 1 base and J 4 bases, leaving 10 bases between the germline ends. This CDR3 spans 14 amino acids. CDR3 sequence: CASSLGQRLYGYTF. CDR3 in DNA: TGTGCCAGCAGTTTAGGACAGCGCCTCTATGGCTACACCTTC.

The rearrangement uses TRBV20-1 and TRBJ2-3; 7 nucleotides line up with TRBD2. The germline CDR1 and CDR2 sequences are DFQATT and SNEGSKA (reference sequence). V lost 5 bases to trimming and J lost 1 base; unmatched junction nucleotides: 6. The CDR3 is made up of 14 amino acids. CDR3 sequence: CSAFLAERTDTQYF. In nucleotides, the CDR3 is TGCAGTGCTTTTCTAGCGGAGCGCACAGATACGCAGTATTTT.

CDR3 sequence: CASSIASNNQPQHF. CDR3 sequence (DNA): TGTGCCAGTAGTATTGCCAGCAATAATCAGCCCCAGCATTTT. The chain joins TRBV19 to TRBJ1-5; no reliable D call. Looked up from germline, CDR1 is LNHDA and CDR2 is SQIVND (reference sequence). This CDR3 contains 14 residues. Trimming took off 3 bases at V and 4 bases at J, with 10 bases between the two ends.

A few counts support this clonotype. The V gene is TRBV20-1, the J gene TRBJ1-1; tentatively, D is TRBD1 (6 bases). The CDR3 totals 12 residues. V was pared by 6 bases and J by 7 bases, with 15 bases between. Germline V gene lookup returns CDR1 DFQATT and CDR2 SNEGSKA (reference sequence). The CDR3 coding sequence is TGCAGTGCGGTGACAGGAAAAGATGAAGCTTTCTTT. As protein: CSAVTGKDEAFF.

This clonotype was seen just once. CDR3 in DNA: TGTGCCAGCAGACCTCGACTAGCGGGAGGCAATGAGCAGTTCTTC. Amino acid sequence: CASRPRLAGGNEQFF. The chain joins TRBV12-3 or TRBV12-4 to TRBJ2-1; 13 positions agree with TRBD2. The V segment lost 6 bases and the J segment 6 bases; nucleotides outside the gene matches: 5. The CDR3 loop spans 15 amino acids.

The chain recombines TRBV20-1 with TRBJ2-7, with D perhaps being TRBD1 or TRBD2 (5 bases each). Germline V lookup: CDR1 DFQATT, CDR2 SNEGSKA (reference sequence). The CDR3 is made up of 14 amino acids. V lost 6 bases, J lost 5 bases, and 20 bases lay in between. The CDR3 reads CSAVRQGEGHEQYF. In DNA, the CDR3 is TGCAGTGCCGTAAGGCAGGGAGAAGGGCACGAGCAGTACTTC.

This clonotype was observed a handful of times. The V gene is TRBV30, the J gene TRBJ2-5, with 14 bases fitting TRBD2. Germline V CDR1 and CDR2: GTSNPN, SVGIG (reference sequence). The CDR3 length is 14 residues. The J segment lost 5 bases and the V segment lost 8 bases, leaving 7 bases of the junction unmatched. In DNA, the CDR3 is TGTGCCGAGGGACTAGCGGGGGTAGCGGAGACCCAGTACTTC. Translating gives CAEGLAGVAETQYF.

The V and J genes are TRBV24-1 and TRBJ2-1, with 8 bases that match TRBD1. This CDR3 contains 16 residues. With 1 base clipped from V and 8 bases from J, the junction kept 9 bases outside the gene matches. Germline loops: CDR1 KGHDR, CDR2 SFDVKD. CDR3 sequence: CATSDFSRTGSYEQFF. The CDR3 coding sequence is TGTGCCACCAGTGATTTCTCTAGGACAGGGAGCTATGAGCAGTTCTTC.

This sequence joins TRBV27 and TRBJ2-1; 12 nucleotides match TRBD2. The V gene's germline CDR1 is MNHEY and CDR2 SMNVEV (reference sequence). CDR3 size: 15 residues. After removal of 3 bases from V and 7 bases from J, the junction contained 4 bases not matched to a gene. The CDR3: CASSLTSGRSNEQFF. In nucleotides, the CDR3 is TGTGCCAGCAGTTTGACTAGCGGGAGATCAAATGAGCAGTTCTTC.

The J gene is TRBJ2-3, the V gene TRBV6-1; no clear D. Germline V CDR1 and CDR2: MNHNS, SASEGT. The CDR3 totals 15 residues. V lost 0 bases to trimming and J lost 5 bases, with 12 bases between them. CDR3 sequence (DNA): TGTGCCAGCAGTGAAGCGCCAAGGGTCGGAGATACGCAGTATTTT. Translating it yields CASSEAPRVGDTQYF.

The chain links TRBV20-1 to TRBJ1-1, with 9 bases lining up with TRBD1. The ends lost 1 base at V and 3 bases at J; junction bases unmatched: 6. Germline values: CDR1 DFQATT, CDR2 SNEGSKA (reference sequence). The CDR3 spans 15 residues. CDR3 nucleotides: TGCAGTGCTAGAGGGGGACAGGGATCGTACACTGAAGCTTTCTTT. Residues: CSARGGQGSYTEAFF.

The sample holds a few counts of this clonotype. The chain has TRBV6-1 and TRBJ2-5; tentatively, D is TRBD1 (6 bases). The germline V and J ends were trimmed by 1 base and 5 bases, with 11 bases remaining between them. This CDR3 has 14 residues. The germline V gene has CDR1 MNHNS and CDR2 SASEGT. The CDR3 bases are TGTGCCAGCAGTGAAGGACTCCAGGGGGAGACCCAGTACTTC. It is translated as CASSEGLQGETQYF.

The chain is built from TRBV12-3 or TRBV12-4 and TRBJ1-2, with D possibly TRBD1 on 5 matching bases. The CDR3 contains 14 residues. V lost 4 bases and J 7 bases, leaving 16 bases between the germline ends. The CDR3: CASSYPTGLGGYTF. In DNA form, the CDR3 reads TGTGCCAGCAGTTACCCTACAGGACTGGGTGGCTACACCTTC.

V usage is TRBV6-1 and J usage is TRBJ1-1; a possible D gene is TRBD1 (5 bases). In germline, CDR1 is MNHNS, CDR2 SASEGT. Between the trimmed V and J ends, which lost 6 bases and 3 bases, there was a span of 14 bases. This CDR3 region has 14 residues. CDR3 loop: CASRPLGAYTEAFF. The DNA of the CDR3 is TGTGCCAGCAGACCCTTAGGGGCCTACACTGAAGCTTTCTTT.

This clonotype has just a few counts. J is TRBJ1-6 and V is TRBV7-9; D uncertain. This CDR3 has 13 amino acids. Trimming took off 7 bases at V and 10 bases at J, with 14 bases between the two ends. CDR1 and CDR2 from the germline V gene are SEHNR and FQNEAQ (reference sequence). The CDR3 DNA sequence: TGTGCCAGCATGCTGTCCGGCGGATCACCCCTCCACTTT. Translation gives CASMLSGGSPLHF.